This TCR beta chain comes out of a study of T cells in Graves' hyperthyroidism and ophthalmopathy. RNA transcripts provided the source from which TCR beta CDR3 regions were amplified. HTBI primers were employed in a first-round RT-PCR of the TCR CDR3. MiXCR, applied by TCRdb to the multiplex PCR reads, yields one record per CDR3 protein. The profile covers 400,000 to 500,000 distinct CDR3 sequences, with approximately 15% appearing a single time and under 20% taken by the ten largest. Hyperthyroidism of Graves' type that showed no ophthalmopathy progression within 18 months was stable. Those with hyperthyroidism were 18 to 65 years old, newly diagnosed, and ill for under 2 months. Together with thyroid ultrasound, orbital computed tomography, serum thyroxine and TRAb, clinical symptoms were used for diagnoses. This clonotype occurred many times. Trimming at V came to 4 bases and at J to 3 bases, leaving 3 bases not matched to a gene. Germline V gene data show CDR1 as SEHNR and CDR2 as FQNEAQ (reference sequence). CDR3 length: 14 amino acids.

This chain uses TRBV7-9 with TRBJ2-5; 9 bases are shared with TRBD1. This clonotype was obtained from a woman younger than 35 with Graves' hyperthyroidism. Sequenced: blood. The CDR3, as DNA: TGTGCCAGCAGCTCCAGGACAGGGGAAGAGACCCAGTACTTC. This encodes CASSSRTGEETQYF.